The clone carrying this TCR beta chain was observed a single time. Recovered Cohort 3 donors showed two negative PCRs, clearance, or symptom resolution. This entry comes from a study of blood T cell repertoires in COVID-19. Looking at the study overall: Sources were T cells, B-cell-depleted T cells, or PBMCs; the material itself was cDNA or gDNA.

The CDR3 sequence is 15 residues long. The V end was cut by 4 bases, the J end by 2 bases, with 16 bases between. Germline values: CDR1 GTSNPN, CDR2 SVGIG (reference sequence). This table comes from immunoSEQ multiplex PCR, and its TCRdb copy is limited to in-frame clones, with some not included. The sample lists roughly 400,000 clones, more than 75% occurring once. The sequenced sample consisted of PBMCs or T cells enriched from blood (not recorded which). The chain carries TRBV30 and TRBJ2-3, with TRBD2 as a possible D gene (6 bases). The TCR comes from a woman between 50 and 59 years old who had recovered from COVID-19. This chain's CDR3 is CAWNFQGGHTDTQYF. Here the CDR3 DNA reads TGTGCCTGGAATTTTCAGGGAGGCCACACAGATACGCAGTATTTT.